This is a list of T cell receptor beta chains from one sample in a study of T cell responses to AZD1222 COVID-19 vaccine. Here immunoSEQ multiplex PCR was the method, and the copy in TCRdb shows in-frame clones only, minus some. The repertoire has tens of thousands of clones, 88% of them found once; the top ten carry around 2.7%. The sequences come from peripheral blood, collected 28 days after the second AZD1222 dose. The receptors shown here come from an adult who received the AZD1222 COVID-19 vaccine. CDR3s leave out the opening cysteine and the closing phenylalanine or tryptophan. Fields, in order: V gene, clone size, J gene, CDR3 protein. A clone size is listed for some rows: how often the clone was seen (once, few, many), or a class if it is expanded.

V gene: TRBV15
clone size: few
J gene: TRBJ2-3
CDR3 protein: ATSIGGALGTQY

V gene: TRBV5-4
clone size: NA
J gene: TRBJ2-7
CDR3 protein: ASSTPTGLHEQY

V gene: TRBV25-1
clone size: few
J gene: TRBJ2-7
CDR3 protein: ASSVSPYEQY

V gene: TRBV6-5
clone size: once
J gene: TRBJ1-6
CDR3 protein: ASGEGYNSPLH

V gene: TRBV3-1/TRBV3-2
clone size: NA
J gene: TRBJ2-4
CDR3 protein: ASSQDLTLRDIQY

V gene: TRBV18
clone size: NA
J gene: TRBJ1-2
CDR3 protein: ASSLPAQGNYGYT

V gene: TRBV5-8
clone size: NA
J gene: TRBJ1-1
CDR3 protein: ASSLGPGRVLVDTEAF

V gene: TRBV4-3
clone size: NA
J gene: TRBJ2-1
CDR3 protein: ASSQVLSYNEQF

V gene: TRBV3-1/TRBV3-2
clone size: NA
J gene: TRBJ2-3
CDR3 protein: ASRPSVPSTDTQY

V gene: TRBV6-2/TRBV6-3
clone size: once
J gene: TRBJ2-1
CDR3 protein: ASSYYGLAGGNEQF

V gene: TRBV18
clone size: NA
J gene: TRBJ2-2
CDR3 protein: ASSPSRDTGELF

V gene: TRBV29-1
clone size: NA
J gene: TRBJ1-1
CDR3 protein: SVERQGGKGAF

V gene: TRBV28
clone size: NA
J gene: TRBJ2-7
CDR3 protein: ASSPPFRGGPKY

V gene: TRBV4-1
clone size: once
J gene: TRBJ2-1
CDR3 protein: ASSQDRGQF

V gene: TRBV10-1
clone size: NA
J gene: TRBJ2-2
CDR3 protein: ASSELGYHTGELF

V gene: TRBV11-2
clone size: NA
J gene: TRBJ2-7
CDR3 protein: ASSSGYEQY

V gene: TRBV10-3
clone size: once
J gene: TRBJ2-1
CDR3 protein: AISESRSGGGYNEQF

V gene: TRBV4-1
clone size: NA
J gene: TRBJ2-2
CDR3 protein: ASKVRAVDTGELF

V gene: TRBV13
clone size: NA
J gene: TRBJ2-3
CDR3 protein: ASSPSGGSTDTQY

V gene: TRBV27
clone size: NA
J gene: TRBJ2-1
CDR3 protein: ASSSLQGAYNEQF